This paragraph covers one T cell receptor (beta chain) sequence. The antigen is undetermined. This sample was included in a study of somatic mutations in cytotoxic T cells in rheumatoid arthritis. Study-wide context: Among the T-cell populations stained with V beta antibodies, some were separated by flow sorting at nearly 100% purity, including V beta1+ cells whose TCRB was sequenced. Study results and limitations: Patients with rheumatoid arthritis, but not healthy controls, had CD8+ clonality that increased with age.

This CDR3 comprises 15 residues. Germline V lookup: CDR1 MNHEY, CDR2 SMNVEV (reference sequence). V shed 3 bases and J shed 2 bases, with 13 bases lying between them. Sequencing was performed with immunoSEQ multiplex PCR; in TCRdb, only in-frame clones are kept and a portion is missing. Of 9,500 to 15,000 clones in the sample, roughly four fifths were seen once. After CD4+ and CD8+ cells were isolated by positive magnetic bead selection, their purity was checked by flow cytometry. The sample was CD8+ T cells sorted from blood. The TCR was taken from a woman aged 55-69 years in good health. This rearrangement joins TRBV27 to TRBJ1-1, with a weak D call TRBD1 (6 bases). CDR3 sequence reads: CASSFGQTLNTEAFF. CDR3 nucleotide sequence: TGTGCCAGCAGTTTCGGACAGACACTAAACACTGAAGCTTTCTTT.